A selection of T cell receptor beta chains follows, all from one sample in a study of CD8 T cells in ankylosing spondylitis. In TCRdb, the 5' RACE reads were re-called with MiXCR into one record per CDR3 protein. In the table there are hundreds of thousands of distinct CDR3 sequences, 26% of which are singletons. Sequencing was carried out using blood, either unsorted or a sorted T cell fraction (not recorded which). Receptors were obtained from a male donor with ankylosing spondylitis. CDR3s include the opening cysteine and the closing phenylalanine or tryptophan. D genes are given only for firm matches. Only some rows state a clone size, as once, few, many or a class for expanded clones.

J: TRBJ1-2; D: NA; size: NA; V: TRBV5-1; DNA: TGCGCCAGCAGCCCTGGCATGGGGTCCGAAGGCTACACCTTC; CDR3: CASSPGMGSEGYTF
J: TRBJ2-7; D: NA; size: NA; V: TRBV18; DNA: TGTGCCAGCTCACCACAGGCAGCCACCTACGAGCAGTACTTC; CDR3: CASSPQAATYEQYF
J: TRBJ2-3; D: NA; size: NA; V: TRBV12-3/TRBV12-4; DNA: TGTGCCAGCAGTGCGGTTAACCCGACTGCAGGAACGCAGTATTTT; CDR3: CASSAVNPTAGTQYF
J: TRBJ1-4; D: NA; size: few; V: TRBV5-1; DNA: TGCGCCAGCAGCTTGGCCGGGACCGCGGAAGAAAAACTGTTTTTT; CDR3: CASSLAGTAEEKLFF
J: TRBJ1-1; D: NA; size: many; V: TRBV5-1; DNA: TGCGCCAGCAGCTTGGCCCCTCGGTTAACTGAAGCTTTCTTT; CDR3: CASSLAPRLTEAFF
J: TRBJ2-1; D: TRBD2; size: NA; V: TRBV29-1; DNA: TGCAGCGTTGGCTCGGGACTAGCGGTTAACAATGAGCAGTTCTTC; CDR3: CSVGSGLAVNNEQFF
J: TRBJ2-1; D: NA; size: NA; V: TRBV12-3/TRBV12-4; DNA: TGTGCCAGCAACAAGGACAGCTACAATGAGCAGTTCTTC; CDR3: CASNKDSYNEQFF
J: TRBJ2-1; D: TRBD2; size: NA; V: TRBV12-3/TRBV12-4; DNA: TGTGCCAGCAGTTTACCGGGACTAGGGGGATCTGATCGGTTCTTC; CDR3: CASSLPGLGGSDRFF
J: TRBJ1-4; D: TRBD1; size: NA; V: TRBV19; DNA: TGTGCCAGTAGCGACAGGGGGGTCGCTAATGAAAAACTGTTTTTT; CDR3: CASSDRGVANEKLFF
J: TRBJ2-3; D: NA; size: NA; V: TRBV2; DNA: TGTGCCAGCAGCCTGGGTGATTCGGTTGATACGCAGTATTTT; CDR3: CASSLGDSVDTQYF
J: TRBJ2-1; D: NA; size: NA; V: TRBV5-1; DNA: TGCGCCAGCAGCATGCAGGTAGACGATGAGCAGTTCTTC; CDR3: CASSMQVDDEQFF
J: TRBJ1-1; D: TRBD1; size: NA; V: TRBV11-2; DNA: TGTGCCAGCACACAGGGGTACACTGAAGCTTTCTTT; CDR3: CASTQGYTEAFF
J: TRBJ2-2; D: NA; size: few; V: TRBV20-1; DNA: TGCAGTGCGCCCGGGCCGACGGACACCGGGGAGCTGTTTTTT; CDR3: CSAPGPTDTGELFF
J: TRBJ1-2; D: NA; size: once; V: TRBV5-1; DNA: TGCGCCAGCAGCTTTGGAGGGGAAGGCTACACCTTC; CDR3: CASSFGGEGYTF
J: TRBJ1-2; D: NA; size: many; V: TRBV29-1; DNA: TGCAGCGTTGAAGAAGTAGGGCCGGGCTATGGCTACACCTTC; CDR3: CSVEEVGPGYGYTF
J: TRBJ2-2; D: NA; size: NA; V: TRBV20-1; DNA: TGCAGTGCTAGAAGGGACTTCGATGGGGAGCTGTTTTTT; CDR3: CSARRDFDGELFF
J: TRBJ2-1; D: NA; size: few; V: TRBV5-1; DNA: TGCGCCAGCAGCTTGACAGTAACCTCCTACTACAATGAGCAGTTCTTC; CDR3: CASSLTVTSYYNEQFF
J: TRBJ1-6; D: NA; size: NA; V: TRBV11-1; DNA: TGTGCCAGCAGCTGGGGACAAGTTAATTCACCCCTCCACTTT; CDR3: CASSWGQVNSPLHF
J: TRBJ2-7; D: TRBD2; size: NA; V: TRBV7-2; DNA: TGTGCCAGCAGCTTCGGGGGGAAGGCCTCCTACGAGCAGTACTTC; CDR3: CASSFGGKASYEQYF
J: TRBJ1-5; D: TRBD1; size: NA; V: TRBV20-1; DNA: TGCAGTGCCAGACCAGGGGGCCGAAATCAGCCCCAGCATTTT; CDR3: CSARPGGRNQPQHF
J: TRBJ2-1; D: NA; size: many; V: TRBV11-2; DNA: TGTGCCAGCAGCTTAGCTGGGGTCAATGAGCAGTTCTTC; CDR3: CASSLAGVNEQFF
J: TRBJ1-3; D: NA; size: NA; V: TRBV29-1; DNA: TGCAGCGTTGAAGTCGGTGGGCTTGGAAACACCATATATTTT; CDR3: CSVEVGGLGNTIYF
J: TRBJ2-2; D: TRBD2; size: NA; V: TRBV6-1; DNA: TGTGCCAGCAGTCCCCTGGCGGGAGTCACCGGGGAGCTGTTTTTT; CDR3: CASSPLAGVTGELFF
J: TRBJ1-4; D: TRBD1; size: NA; V: TRBV5-1; DNA: TGCGCCAGCAGCCCTCAGACAGGGGGGAATGAAAAACTGTTTTTT; CDR3: CASSPQTGGNEKLFF
J: TRBJ2-1; D: TRBD1; size: many; V: TRBV20-1; DNA: TGCAGTGCCCAAGGGGGACAGGGGTACAATGAGCAGTTCTTC; CDR3: CSAQGGQGYNEQFF
J: TRBJ2-1; D: NA; size: NA; V: TRBV3-1; DNA: TGTGCCAGCACCACCCACGGGGAGTACAATGAGCAGTTCTTC; CDR3: CASTTHGEYNEQFF